The 8 T cell receptor beta chains listed next were all sequenced from one sample in a study of T-cell memory formation after mild COVID-19. TCRdb independently ran MiXCR on the 5' RACE reads; one entry per CDR3 protein. The sample has about 410,000 distinct CDR3 sequences; 23% are singletons. The sample comprised PBMCs or a T cell subset sorted from them (not recorded which). All receptors derive from an adult woman who had mild COVID-19 (a few samples of this study predate the infection). Cell type and time point are not known.

The rearrangement links TRBV20-1 to TRBJ2-1, with 10 bases that match TRBD2. The germline V gene encodes CDR1 DFQATT and CDR2 SNEGSKA (reference sequence). The CDR3 runs 19 residues. The V segment lost 0 bases and the J segment 4 bases; nucleotides outside the gene matches: 15. CDR3: CSARDDKREGDPRYNEQFF. The CDR3 DNA follows: TGCAGTGCTAGAGATGATAAGCGGGAGGGGGACCCGCGGTACAATGAGCAGTTCTTC.

This clonotype has a single count. This chain joins TRBV6-4 and TRBJ1-1; 11 bases line up with TRBD1. The CDR3 is 14 residues long. Germline V gene sequence: CDR1 MRHNA, CDR2 SNTAGT. V trimming: 2 bases; J trimming: 4 bases; junction bases outside the gene matches: 0. CDR3 nucleotide sequence: TGTGCCAGCAGTGACGGGACAGGGGGCACTGAAGCTTTCTTT. It is translated as CASSDGTGGTEAFF.

This clonotype was seen more than once but under ten times. The chain couples TRBV13 to TRBJ2-7; 10 nucleotides line up with TRBD2. The CDR3 length is 14 residues. J was trimmed by 6 bases and V by 5 bases; bases with no gene match: 7. Looked up from germline, CDR1 is PRHDT and CDR2 is FYEKMQ (reference sequence). The chain's CDR3 is CASSPRSGRVEQYF. The CDR3 DNA reads as TGTGCCAGCAGCCCTCGGAGCGGGAGGGTCGAGCAGTACTTC.

The V call is TRBV20-1, the J call TRBJ1-1; TRBD1 might be the D (6 bases). The CDR3 loop spans 12 amino acids. Germline V CDR1 and CDR2: DFQATT, SNEGSKA (reference sequence). V was pared by 5 bases and J by 4 bases, with 11 bases between. CDR3 nucleotide sequence: TGCAGTGCTGCCTCAGGGGCCACTGAAGCTTTCTTT. Protein product: CSAASGATEAFF.

This clonotype was observed a handful of times. J is TRBJ2-1 and V is TRBV4-3, with no clear D. Germline V gives CDR1 LGHNA, CDR2 YSLEER. V was pared by 0 bases and J by 5 bases, with 8 bases between. The CDR3 contains 14 residues. Written as DNA, the CDR3 is TGCGCCAGCAGCCAAGATCTTTGGGACAATGAGCAGTTCTTC. Translation: CASSQDLWDNEQFF.

This clonotype was observed a few times. V usage is TRBV7-9 and J usage is TRBJ2-5, with D possibly matching TRBD1 (6 bases). CDR1 and CDR2 from the germline V gene are SEHNR and FQNEAQ (reference sequence). The CDR3 is 13 amino acids. The V end was cut by 8 bases, the J end by 2 bases, with 12 bases between. CDR3 nucleotide sequence: TGTGCCAGCGGGACAACCGATCAAGAGACCCAGTACTTC. Translated, it gives CASGTTDQETQYF.

V is TRBV20-1 and J is TRBJ1-1; D may be TRBD1 (5 bases). The V end was cut by 6 bases, the J end by 7 bases, with 15 bases between. This CDR3 has 12 amino acids. From germline, CDR1 is DFQATT and CDR2 SNEGSKA (reference sequence). As DNA, the CDR3 is TGCAGTGCGCTCGACAGAGCTCTTGAAGCTTTCTTT. This encodes CSALDRALEAFF.

The chain combines TRBV7-6 with TRBJ2-7, with TRBD2 identical over 8 bases. Germline assignment: CDR1 SGHVS and CDR2 FNYEAQ. V was pared by 1 base and J by 6 bases, with 14 bases of the junction left unmatched. The CDR3 covers 17 residues. This CDR3 is CASSLVRGTRGLGEQYF. The DNA for the CDR3 is TGTGCCAGCAGCTTAGTCCGGGGGACTAGAGGGCTGGGCGAGCAGTACTTC.